The 18 T cell receptor beta chains below all came from one sample that was sequenced in a study of OX40 agonist ivuxolimab in advanced cancers. Clones were read by immunoSEQ multiplex PCR, and TCRdb kept only the in-frame ones, dropping some. The table has tens of thousands of clones, about 86% seen once; the top ten hold 29%. Specimen: CD4+ or CD8+ T cells sorted from blood, collected in a trial of the OX40 agonist ivuxolimab. These receptors all stem from an adult with an advanced solid tumor such as melanoma, head and neck, liver or kidney cancer.

A single count supports this clone. J is TRBJ2-2 and V is TRBV9; no clear D. With 3 bases removed from V and 6 bases from J, the gap between germline ends came to 6 bases. Germline V gene sequence: CDR1 SGDLS, CDR2 YYNGEE. This CDR3 has 12 residues. The CDR3 reads CASSADPGELFF. CDR3 nucleotides: TGTGCCAGCAGCGCAGATCCCGGGGAGCTGTTTTTT.

The chain uses TRBV4-2 and TRBJ2-1; TRBD2 agrees at 12 bases. Looked up from germline, CDR1 is LGHNA and CDR2 is YNFKEQ. V shed 2 bases, J shed 4 bases, and the junction held 12 bases outside the gene matches. CDR3 size: 19 residues. CDR3 protein: CASSQPAPILAGGYNEQFF. In DNA, the CDR3 is TGTGCCAGCAGCCAACCGGCCCCGATACTAGCGGGGGGTTACAATGAGCAGTTCTTC.

The J gene is TRBJ2-7, the V gene TRBV9, with TRBD2 identical over 8 bases. Germline CDR1 is SGDLS and CDR2 is YYNGEE. Trimming took 1 base from V and 5 from J; bases not matched to a gene: 5. The CDR3 runs to 14 residues. Here the CDR3 DNA reads TGTGCCAGCAGCGTAACCGGGAGGGACCACGAGCAGTACTTC. This encodes CASSVTGRDHEQYF. The variable domain in full, completed from reference TRBV9 and TRBJ2-7, reads DSGVTQTPKHLITATGQRVTLRCSPRSGDLSVYWYQQSLDQGLQFLIQYYNGEERAKGNILERFSAQQFPDLHSELNLSSLELGDSALYFCASSVTGRDHEQYFGPGTRLTVT.

The chain joins TRBV29-1 to TRBJ2-7; D is unresolved. The CDR3 runs 12 residues. Germline CDR1 is SQVTM and CDR2 is ANQGSEA. Between the trimmed V and J ends, which lost 4 bases and 5 bases, there was a span of 12 bases. CDR3 in amino acids: CSVVGSSHEQYF. CDR3 DNA: TGCAGCGTTGTGGGATCTTCGCACGAGCAGTACTTC.

This rearrangement joins TRBV7-3 to TRBJ2-1; 9 bases map to TRBD1. Germline CDR1 and CDR2: SGHTA and FQGTGA. The CDR3 runs 16 residues. Germline trimming cut 5 bases from V and 7 bases from J; bases unmatched to any gene: 12. As DNA, the CDR3 is TGTGCCAGCAGCGTCACTCCGGGACAGGGTATTAATGAGCAGTTCTTC. Translated: CASSVTPGQGINEQFF. Supplemented by reference TRBV7-3 and TRBJ2-1, the full variable domain reads GAGVSQTPSNKVTEKGKYVELRCDPISGHTALYWYRQSLGQGPEFLIYFQGTGAADDSGLPNDRFFAVRPEGSVSTLKIQRTERGDSAVYLCASSVTPGQGINEQFFGPGTRLTVL.

This chain uses TRBV6-5 with TRBJ2-7; D possibly uses TRBD1 or TRBD2 (6 bases each). V dropped 0 bases and J dropped 6 bases, with 15 bases sitting between them. The CDR3 is 15 residues long. In germline, CDR1 is MNHEY, CDR2 SVGAGI. The CDR3 sequence: CASSYSMAGEAEQYF. DNA for the CDR3: TGTGCCAGCAGTTACTCGATGGCAGGGGAGGCCGAGCAGTACTTC.

The genes are TRBV10-3 and TRBJ1-2; 7 bases agree with TRBD1. CDR1 and CDR2 from the germline V gene are ENHRY and SYGVKD. This CDR3 is built from 16 residues. With V trimmed by 2 bases and J by 3 bases, 9 bases remained unmatched. CDR3 nucleotides: TGTGCCATCAGTGAGACAGGGGAGAAAAAGGACTATGGCTACACCTTC. Translating gives CAISETGEKKDYGYTF.

The rearrangement uses TRBV27 and TRBJ2-1; the match to TRBD2 covers 10 bases. Germline assignment: CDR1 MNHEY and CDR2 SMNVEV (reference sequence). After removal of 3 bases from V and 4 bases from J, the junction contained 12 bases not matched to a gene. The CDR3 loop spans 18 amino acids. The chain's CDR3 is CASSFRYGASGGYNEQFF. The CDR3 nucleotides read TGTGCCAGCAGTTTCCGGTACGGGGCTAGCGGGGGTTACAATGAGCAGTTCTTC.

This chain links TRBV19 with TRBJ1-2; 8 bases agree with TRBD1. Germline CDR1 and CDR2: LNHDA and SQIVND (reference sequence). Germline trimming cut 8 bases from V and 10 bases from J; bases unmatched to any gene: 6. The CDR3 length is 11 residues. CDR3 sequence reads: CASGTGGFYTF. The CDR3 DNA follows: TGTGCCAGTGGTACAGGGGGGTTCTACACCTTC.

V usage is TRBV29-1 and J usage is TRBJ2-7; 7 bases align to TRBD1. The germline V gene has CDR1 SQVTM and CDR2 ANQGSEA. The CDR3 has 13 amino acids. V was clipped by 3 bases and J by 7 bases; unmatched bases: 9. The CDR3 DNA reads as TGCAGCGTTGAGGGAGACAGGGTGGGGGAGCAGTACTTC. Amino acid sequence: CSVEGDRVGEQYF.

V usage is TRBV7-9 and J usage is TRBJ2-7, with a possible D match to TRBD1 (6 bases). The CDR3 totals 16 residues. V lost 7 bases and J 3 bases, leaving 22 bases between the germline ends. Germline CDR1 is SEHNR and CDR2 is FQNEAQ (reference sequence). CDR3 coding DNA: TGTGCCAGCACCGACCCAACGAAGGGGGTTCGCTACGAGCAGTACTTC. This codes for CASTDPTKGVRYEQYF.

The V gene is TRBV13, the J gene TRBJ2-3; 11 nucleotides match TRBD1. V shed 5 bases and J 7 bases; nucleotides not matched to a gene: 8. Looked up from germline, CDR1 is PRHDT and CDR2 is FYEKMQ (reference sequence). This CDR3 spans 15 amino acids. The CDR3, as DNA: TGTGCCAGCAGCCCATCTGGGACAGGGGGGTATACGCAGTATTTT. It specifies CASSPSGTGGYTQYF.

V gene TRBV7-3 combines with J gene TRBJ2-5; 13 bases agree with TRBD2. V shed 3 bases, J shed 1 base, and the junction held 5 bases outside the gene matches. Germline V gives CDR1 SGHTA, CDR2 FQGTGA. The CDR3 covers 17 residues. The CDR3 protein is CASSLTSGGTPQETQYF. CDR3 DNA: TGTGCCAGCAGCTTGACTAGCGGGGGGACCCCCCAAGAGACCCAGTACTTC.

V is TRBV6-6 and J is TRBJ1-5; D unresolved. The CDR3 runs to 13 residues. Trimming stripped 0 bases from V and 3 bases from J, with 3 bases between. Germline V gene data show CDR1 as MNHNY and CDR2 as SVGAGI (reference sequence). For the CDR3, the DNA is TGTGCCAGCAGTTACTCGGACAATCAGCCCCAGCATTTT. Protein: CASSYSDNQPQHF.

CDR3 loop: CASSLGLADEQYF. CDR3 DNA: TGTGCCAGCAGTTTAGGCCTAGCAGACGAGCAGTACTTC. V and J are TRBV27 and TRBJ2-7; D perhaps matches TRBD2 (5 bases). V lost 2 bases and J 5 bases, leaving 10 bases between the germline ends. The CDR3 is 13 amino acids. From germline, CDR1 is MNHEY and CDR2 SMNVEV (reference sequence).

The CDR3, as DNA: TGTGCCAGCAGTGAACTAGCGGGAGGGCCAGATACGCAGTATTTT. It translates to CASSELAGGPDTQYF. The V call is TRBV6-1, the J call TRBJ2-3, with 12 bases identical to TRBD2. With 2 bases clipped from V and 4 bases from J, the junction kept 1 base outside the gene matches. Looked up from germline, CDR1 is MNHNS and CDR2 is SASEGT. The CDR3 spans 15 residues.

V is TRBV10-1 and J is TRBJ1-5, with a weak D call TRBD1 (6 bases). The V gene lost 3 bases and the J gene lost 7 bases, with 13 bases spanning the gap. CDR1 and CDR2 (germline): WNHNN, SYGVQD (reference sequence). This CDR3 has 14 residues. The CDR3 loop is CASSERGAEQPQHF. The CDR3, as DNA: TGCGCCAGCAGTGAACGGGGGGCTGAGCAGCCCCAGCATTTT.

The chain links TRBV11-3 to TRBJ2-1; 13 bases are shared with TRBD2. The junction had 10 bases not matched to a gene; V was cut back by 3 bases and J by 5 bases. The CDR3 sequence is 18 residues long. Germline CDR1 is SGHNT and CDR2 is YENEEA. The CDR3 reads CASSLVRTSGSDHNEQFF. The CDR3 DNA follows: TGTGCCAGCAGCTTGGTCCGGACTAGCGGGAGCGATCACAATGAGCAGTTCTTC.